Below, 28 T cell receptor beta chains from the same sample are listed, as sequenced in a study of post-analysis software for immune sequencing data. Points from the study as a whole: Several TRBV segments occurring more often in patients than controls included TRBV5-6, TRBV5-1 and TRBV20-1.

The antigens for these receptors are not known. Unique molecular identifiers tagged the TCR beta cDNA libraries. TCRdb independently ran MiXCR on the PCR reads; one entry per CDR3 protein. Among some 500,000 distinct CDR3 sequences listed, under 55% were seen once. The sequenced sample was blood. These receptors were taken from a girl aged 5-17 years with multiple sclerosis.

This clonotype was counted only a few times. The rearrangement links TRBV28 to TRBJ2-1; no clear D gene. V was trimmed by 8 bases and J by 5 bases, leaving 7 bases between them. Per the germline V gene, CDR1 is MDHEN and CDR2 is SYDVKM. The CDR3 is made up of 11 amino acids. In nucleotides, the CDR3 is TGTGCCAGCGTTAGGGACAATGAGCAGTTCTTC. Residues: CASVRDNEQFF.

CDR3 loop: CASSVGIPSYNEQFF. The CDR3 coding sequence is TGTGCCAGCAGCGTAGGGATCCCCTCCTACAATGAGCAGTTCTTC. This rearrangement joins TRBV9 to TRBJ2-1; D gene unclear. This CDR3 has 15 amino acids. Germline-derived CDR1 and CDR2 are SGDLS and YYNGEE. Trimming shortened V by 0 bases and J by 0 bases, and 7 bases separated the two germline ends.

Here the CDR3 reads CASSPRPSGSAYNEQFF. The CDR3 region has the DNA TGCGCCAGCAGCCCCCGGCCTAGCGGGAGTGCCTACAATGAGCAGTTCTTC. The rearrangement uses TRBV4-3 and TRBJ2-1; 10 nucleotides agree with TRBD2. Germline V gene sequence: CDR1 LGHNA, CDR2 YSLEER. V gave up 4 bases and J gave up 2 bases; unmatched junction bases: 8. The CDR3 totals 17 residues.

The CDR3, as DNA: TGTGCCATCAGTGAGTTCCTTGTAGATACGCAGTATTTT. Protein product: CAISEFLVDTQYF. V is TRBV10-3 and J is TRBJ2-3, with no clear D. Trimming stripped 1 base from V and 5 bases from J, with 7 bases between. The CDR3 sequence is 13 residues long. CDR1 is ENHRY, CDR2 SYGVKD, per germline.

This clonotype has a handful of counts. The chain recombines TRBV4-1 with TRBJ1-2, with 8 nucleotides matching TRBD1. The CDR3 is made up of 16 amino acids. V lost 2 bases, J lost 0 bases, and 5 bases stayed unmatched. Germline CDR1 is MGHRA and CDR2 is YSYEKL. CDR3 amino acids: CASSQITQGANYGYTF. DNA for the CDR3: TGCGCCAGCAGCCAAATAACACAGGGGGCTAACTATGGCTACACCTTC.

In this sample, this clonotype turned up a few times. The chain recombines TRBV20-1 with TRBJ1-1; D not certain. The CDR3 is made up of 14 amino acids. Between the trimmed V and J ends, which lost 3 bases and 2 bases, there was a span of 13 bases. CDR1 is DFQATT, CDR2 SNEGSKA, per germline (reference sequence). This chain's CDR3 is CSASRDSSNTEAFF. The CDR3 DNA sequence: TGCAGTGCTAGTCGGGATAGTTCCAACACTGAAGCTTTCTTT.

The genes are TRBV5-1 and TRBJ2-1; D perhaps matches TRBD1 (5 bases). CDR1 and CDR2 from the germline V gene are SGHRS and YFSETQ. Trimming took 1 base from V and 8 from J, leaving 16 bases between them. The CDR3 is 15 residues long. CDR3: CASSLPLGVRDEQFF. The DNA for the CDR3 is TGCGCCAGCAGCTTGCCGCTAGGGGTTCGGGATGAGCAGTTCTTC.

The V call is TRBV28, the J call TRBJ2-3; no firm D call. Germline V lookup: CDR1 MDHEN, CDR2 SYDVKM. Trimming removed 0 bases at V and 4 bases at J, with 5 bases between. The CDR3 has 13 residues. The CDR3 DNA is TGTGCCAGCAGTTTATGGGGTTCAGATACGCAGTATTTT. As protein: CASSLWGSDTQYF.

In its sample, this clonotype was seen a few times. This chain links TRBV5-1 with TRBJ2-1, with D perhaps TRBD2 (6 bases). With 1 base removed from V and 1 base from J, the gap between germline ends came to 12 bases. The CDR3 totals 16 residues. CDR1 SGHRS and CDR2 YFSETQ come from the germline V gene. This CDR3 reads CASSLFGGRSYNEQFF. The CDR3 DNA reads as TGCGCCAGCAGCTTGTTCGGGGGAAGATCCTACAATGAGCAGTTCTTC. Full variable domain (remainder filled in from reference TRBV5-1 and TRBJ2-1): KAGVTQTPRYLIKTRGQQVTLSCSPISGHRSVSWYQQTPGQGLQFLFEYFSETQRNKGNFPGRFSGRQFSNSRSEMNVSTLELGDSALYLCASSLFGGRSYNEQFFGPGTRLTVL.

In regard to this clonotype: Given a much more abundant clone one base away, this may be a read error. V is TRBV20-1 and J is TRBJ2-5, with TRBD1 identical over 11 bases. Trimming cost V 6 bases and J 4 bases; bases outside gene matches: 4. The CDR3 contains 13 residues. CDR1 is DFQATT and CDR2 is SNEGSKA in the germline V gene (reference sequence). The CDR3 DNA is TGCAGTGCACCGGGACAGGGGGTAGAGACCCAGTACTTC. Its protein is CSAPGQGVETQYF.

This CDR3 reads CASSLGEGVRHYNEQFF. The CDR3, as DNA: TGTGCCAGCAGTTTAGGAGAGGGGGTAAGGCACTACAATGAGCAGTTCTTC. This chain connects TRBV27 to TRBJ2-1; perhaps TRBD1 as D (6 bases). V was trimmed by 2 bases and J by 3 bases, leaving 17 bases between them. Germline CDR1 reads MNHEY; CDR2 reads SMNVEV (reference sequence). The CDR3 contains 17 residues.

V is TRBV4-1 and J is TRBJ2-1; D is unresolved. This CDR3 is built from 16 residues. Looked up from germline, CDR1 is MGHRA and CDR2 is YSYEKL. V was pared by 3 bases and J by 3 bases, with 15 bases between. The chain's CDR3 is CASSHPVRSIYNEQFF. Written as DNA, the CDR3 is TGCGCCAGCAGCCATCCCGTGAGATCAATCTACAATGAGCAGTTCTTC.

The genes are TRBV30 and TRBJ2-5; no clear D gene. This CDR3 region has 11 residues. With 3 bases removed from V and 11 bases from J, the gap between germline ends came to 13 bases. Germline loops: CDR1 GTSNPN, CDR2 SVGIG (reference sequence). The CDR3 nucleotides read TGTGCCTGGAGAGTAGGGAATGAGCAGTACTTC. It is translated as CAWRVGNEQYF.

V usage is TRBV11-2 and J usage is TRBJ2-7; no definite D call. CDR1 and CDR2 (germline): SGHAT, FQNNGV. The CDR3 length is 17 residues. V lost 2 bases and J 5 bases, leaving 22 bases between the germline ends. The CDR3 DNA reads TGTGCCAGCAGCTTACTCACGGGTATGATGGCTAGGGACGAGCAGTACTTC. Translation gives CASSLLTGMMARDEQYF.

The chain employs TRBV29-1 and TRBJ2-1, with 11 bases fitting TRBD2. Losses at the gene ends were 4 bases for V and 0 bases for J; bases not matched to a gene: 14. This CDR3 spans 19 amino acids. The V gene's germline CDR1 is SQVTM and CDR2 ANQGSEA. CDR3 DNA: TGCAGCGTTGTCGACTTTGGTAGCGGGAGGGGAGGCTCCTACAATGAGCAGTTCTTC. Encoded protein: CSVVDFGSGRGGSYNEQFF.

This clonotype was detected a few times. The germline gene is not matched at one end of the junction; a read error may be the cause. The gene calls are TRBV7-2 and TRBJ2-3; 8 bases agree with TRBD2. The CDR3 spans 16 residues. The germline V gene encodes CDR1 SGHTA and CDR2 FQGNSA. The CDR3 coding sequence is TGTGCCAGCAGCTTATATGGTACTAGCGGCACAGATACACAGTATTTT. Protein: CASSLYGTSGTDTQYF.

The CDR3 DNA reads TGTGCCAGCAGCCAAGATTACTCTAGCGTTGACTACGAGCAGTACTTC. Translation: CASSQDYSSVDYEQYF. The rearrangement joins TRBV4-2 to TRBJ2-7, with D perhaps matching TRBD2 (6 bases). V shed 0 bases and J shed 3 bases, with 15 bases lying between them. The CDR3 length is 16 residues. Looked up from germline, CDR1 is LGHNA and CDR2 is YNFKEQ.

This clonotype was counted only a few times. This chain uses TRBV4-1 with TRBJ2-7, with 13 bases fitting TRBD2. The CDR3 extends over 19 amino acids. The germline gives CDR1 MGHRA, CDR2 YSYEKL. The junction had 13 bases not matched to a gene; V was cut back by 4 bases and J by 1 base. The CDR3 nucleotides are TGCGCCAGCAGCCCGGAGGGACTAGCGGGAAATCCGTTATCCTACGAGCAGTACTTC. It specifies CASSPEGLAGNPLSYEQYF.

The CDR3 nucleotides read TGCGCCAGCAGTCTCACCGGACAGGGTAGGAACTACGAGCAGTACTTC. It yields the protein CASSLTGQGRNYEQYF. The rearrangement joins TRBV5-1 to TRBJ2-7; 8 nucleotides match TRBD1. The CDR3 runs to 16 residues. The V and J ends lost 5 bases and 3 bases, in that order; junction bases with no gene match: 13. Germline loops: CDR1 SGHRS, CDR2 YFSETQ.

The chain joins TRBV20-1 to TRBJ2-1; no definite D call. V shed 0 bases and J shed 4 bases, with 10 bases lying between them. This CDR3 spans 14 amino acids. Germline V gene data show CDR1 as DFQATT and CDR2 as SNEGSKA (reference sequence). The CDR3, as DNA: TGCAGTGCTAGAGATCTATCAGGTTACAATGAGCAGTTCTTC. It specifies CSARDLSGYNEQFF.

The CDR3 coding sequence is TGCGCCAGCAGCTTGGCTTTTACCAAGGGCAATGAGCAGTTCTTC. It yields the protein CASSLAFTKGNEQFF. The chain uses TRBV5-1 and TRBJ2-1; no firm D call. Germline V gene sequence: CDR1 SGHRS, CDR2 YFSETQ. The CDR3 consists of 15 residues. Trimming removed 0 bases from V and 6 bases from J, with 13 bases in between. Looking up the rest from reference TRBV5-1 and TRBJ2-1 gives the full variable domain: KAGVTQTPRYLIKTRGQQVTLSCSPISGHRSVSWYQQTPGQGLQFLFEYFSETQRNKGNFPGRFSGRQFSNSRSEMNVSTLELGDSALYLCASSLAFTKGNEQFFGPGTRLTVL.

The chain's CDR3 is CASSLVSSMDGYTF. CDR3 bases: TGTGCCAGCAGCTTAGTAAGTTCAATGGATGGCTACACCTTC. The J gene is TRBJ1-2, the V gene TRBV7-9; D not resolved. The CDR3 loop spans 14 amino acids. Germline CDR1 and CDR2: SEHNR and FQNEAQ (reference sequence). Deletions cut 1 base from V and 6 bases from J, with 12 bases between.

This clonotype has just a few counts. The V call is TRBV11-2, the J call TRBJ2-7, with unresolved D. Germline V gene data show CDR1 as SGHAT and CDR2 as FQNNGV. V lost 5 bases, J lost 4 bases, and 3 bases lay in between. The CDR3 contains 10 residues. The CDR3 loop reads CASSPYEQYF. The CDR3 nucleotides are TGTGCCAGCAGCCCGTACGAGCAGTACTTC.

CDR3 bases: TGTGCCAGCAGCCTGTATCCGGGCGGGGACGAGCAGTACTTC. This translates into CASSLYPGGDEQYF. This chain uses TRBV3-1 with TRBJ2-4; the D gene is possibly TRBD2 (6 bases). The closer fit of TRBJ2-7 to the DNA end suggests the J call may be wrong. Per the germline V gene, CDR1 is LGHDT and CDR2 is YNNKEL (reference sequence). This CDR3 has 14 amino acids.

The gene calls are TRBV12-3 or TRBV12-4 and TRBJ2-4; no clear D. The last part of the DNA fits TRBJ2-7 better; the J call may be wrong. CDR3 length equals 14 residues. In DNA, the CDR3 is TGTGCCAGCAGTTTAGCTGATAGTACCTACGAGCAGTACTTC. Its protein product is CASSLADSTYEQYF.

V is TRBV4-3 and J is TRBJ2-7; 7 bases are a match to TRBD2. CDR3 size: 17 residues. The trim removed 1 base at V and 0 bases at J, leaving 9 bases unmatched. Germline V gives CDR1 LGHNA, CDR2 YSLEER. CDR3 sequence: CASSQARLGRNSYEQYF. The CDR3, as DNA: TGCGCCAGCAGCCAAGCTCGACTCGGGAGGAACTCCTACGAGCAGTACTTC.

With respect to this clonotype: One junction end does not reproduce the germline sequence, and a read error may be involved. The chain recombines TRBV10-3 with TRBJ1-2; 8 bases align to TRBD1. This CDR3 has 17 amino acids. Germline lookup yields CDR1 ENHRY and CDR2 SYGVKD. CDR3 loop: CATSESVTGARGYGYTF. In DNA, the CDR3 is TGTGCCACCAGTGAGTCGGTGACAGGGGCCCGGGGCTATGGCTACACCTTC.

J is TRBJ2-2 and V is TRBV10-3; the match to TRBD2 covers 11 bases. Trimming at V came to 5 bases and at J to 2 bases, leaving 4 bases not matched to a gene. CDR1 is ENHRY and CDR2 is SYGVKD in the germline V gene. The CDR3 covers 16 residues. CDR3 nucleotide sequence: TGTGCCATCAGTAAAGGGACTAGCGGAAACACCGGGGAGCTGTTTTTT. Amino acid sequence: CAISKGTSGNTGELFF.